This T cell receptor (beta chain) was found in a study of blood T cell repertoires in COVID-19 (dated by TCRdb to 2020 to 2022). General notes on the study: Collaborator samples came from the United States, Italy and Spain and covered acute and convalescent phases of COVID-19. The material from the prospective study consisted of cDNA or gDNA derived from T cells, B-cell-depleted T cells, or PBMCs. Deeply sampled blood TCRbeta repertoires from subjects exposed to, actively infected with, or recovered from COVID-19 were included in the dataset. A freely available public database, intended as a resource for researchers studying the immune response to SARS-CoV-2, is where the repertoires were released. The samples were drawn from the first 160 participants of the ongoing ImmuneRACE study and from 950 to 1,500 subjects provided by 6 global collaborators. Sample metadata almost always included a de-identified subject ID, COVID-19 status, age in years and sex. Where available, HLA class I and class II types were taken from metadata supplied by the sample provider and were not determined by assay-based typing.

Paper-wide results and their limitations: The quantity of clinical and demographic metadata differed by source and by participant and was supplied without curation.

The immunoSEQ Assay, a bias-controlled multiplex PCR, was used to amplify TCRbeta CDR3 regions from genomic DNA. As for the original processing: The number of nucleated cells in each sample was estimated by amplification of reference gene primers within the assay. To quantify the absolute abundance of each unique TCRbeta CDR3 rearrangement, sequence reads were collapsed and filtered. Productive Simpson clonality was computed per sample as the square root of Simpson's diversity index over productive rearrangements. The immuneACCESS repertoire file appears here via TCRdb, limited to in-frame rearrangements. These files lack a portion of the clones; in checked studies, under half of the deficit traces to unresolved V genes, and the cause of the others is not known. For V, J and clone size, that table is used; D and trimming come from the DNA. The sample table contains some 120,000 clones; only one count was recorded for 85% of them. The ten largest clones represent 25% to 30% of the sample.

Collaborating institutions collected whole blood in K2EDTA tubes following their own protocols. Collaborator samples were shipped for TCRbeta analysis as frozen whole blood, isolated PBMCs, or DNA extracted from either sample type. As concerns this clone: This receptor's antigen is unknown. Per-base qualities were not stored, and no clone one base away is much larger.

The clonotype comes from a woman older than 75 with acute or convalescent COVID-19. Specimen: peripheral blood.

The nucleotides read TGTGCCAGCAGACCTTGGGGGGTGGAGCGTGAAAAACTGTTTTTT. Translated, it gives CASRPWGVEREKLFF. The chain was built from TRBV27 and TRBJ1-4; 5 matching bases give a weak D call of TRBD1. V is shortened by 6 bases, J by 7 bases, and the region joining them spans 18 bases. The CDR3, cysteine through phenylalanine, is 15 amino acids long. The retained sequence is limited to the CDR3, 45 bases, with the frame set at the first base. The germline V gene (reference sequence) provides CDR1 MNHEY and CDR2 SMNVEV.